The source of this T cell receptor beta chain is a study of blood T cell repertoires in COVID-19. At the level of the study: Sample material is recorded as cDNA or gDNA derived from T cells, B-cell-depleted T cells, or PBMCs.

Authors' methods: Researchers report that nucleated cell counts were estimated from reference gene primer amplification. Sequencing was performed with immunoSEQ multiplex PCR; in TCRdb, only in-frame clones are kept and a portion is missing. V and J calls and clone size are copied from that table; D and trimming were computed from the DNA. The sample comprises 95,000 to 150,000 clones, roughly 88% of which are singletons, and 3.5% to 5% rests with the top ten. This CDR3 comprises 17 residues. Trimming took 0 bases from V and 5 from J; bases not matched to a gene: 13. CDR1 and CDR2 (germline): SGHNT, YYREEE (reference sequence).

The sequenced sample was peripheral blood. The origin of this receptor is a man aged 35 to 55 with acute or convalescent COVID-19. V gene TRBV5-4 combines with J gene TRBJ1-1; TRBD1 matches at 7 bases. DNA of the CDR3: TGTGCCAGCAGCTTGGCTAGGACAGGCTCGGCGGGAACTGAAGCTTTCTTT. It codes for CASSLARTGSAGTEAFF.